This entry lists 22 T cell receptor beta chains sequenced from one sample in a study of shared clonotypes between healthy human individuals. The assay was immunoSEQ multiplex PCR, and TCRdb's table has in-frame clones only and misses some. The data show about 2.4 million clones, 93% seen once. The specimen sequenced was naive CD4+ T cells from PBMCs. The subset denotes: CD45RA+ positively selected. These TCRs come from a man aged 18-30 years in good health. Some clones in this sample may be carry-over from other donors' samples.

A word on this clone: Other DNA variants within this sample encode the same CDR3. The chain links TRBV19 to TRBJ2-2; D unresolved. V was clipped by 0 bases and J by 6 bases, with 2 bases between them. The CDR3 spans 12 residues. From germline, CDR1 is LNHDA and CDR2 SQIVND (reference sequence). CDR3 nucleotide sequence: TGTGCCAGTAGTATAGAGGCCGGGGAGCTGTTTTTT. This sequence encodes CASSIEAGELFF.

The rearrangement joins TRBV9 to TRBJ2-1; D possibly matches TRBD1 or TRBD2 (5 bases each). The germline gives CDR1 SGDLS, CDR2 YYNGEE. V was trimmed by 0 bases and J by 15 bases, leaving 13 bases between them. The CDR3 has 12 residues. CDR3: CASSVGEQGPFF. The CDR3 DNA reads TGTGCCAGCAGCGTAGGGGAGCAGGGCCCGTTCTTC.

V and J are TRBV6-6 and TRBJ2-1, with 10 nucleotides matching TRBD1. Germline CDR1 MNHNY, CDR2 SVGAGI (reference sequence). CDR3 length: 15 residues. J was trimmed by 8 bases and V by 5 bases; bases with no gene match: 9. The CDR3 region is CASSQADRGLDEQFF. The CDR3, as DNA: TGTGCCAGCAGTCAAGCCGACAGGGGGCTCGATGAGCAGTTCTTC.

The table lists this clone with a few counts. The rearrangement joins TRBV5-6 to TRBJ1-1; D ambiguous. CDR1 SGHDT and CDR2 YYEEEE come from the germline V gene. The CDR3 consists of 14 residues. V lost 2 bases to trimming and J lost 1 base, with 9 bases between them. CDR3 protein: CASSFYQQNTEAFF. CDR3 sequence (DNA): TGTGCCAGCAGCTTTTACCAGCAGAACACTGAAGCTTTCTTT.

The chain is built from TRBV7-3 and TRBJ2-1; a weak D match, TRBD2 (6 bases). Between the trimmed V and J ends, which lost 5 bases and 0 bases, there was a span of 11 bases. Germline V gives CDR1 SGHTA, CDR2 FQGTGA. The CDR3 spans 15 residues. In nucleotides, the CDR3 is TGTGCCAGCAGCCCGGCGGGGAGCTCCTACAATGAGCAGTTCTTC. It codes for CASSPAGSSYNEQFF.

The chain couples TRBV28 to TRBJ2-7; D could derive from TRBD1 or TRBD2 (5 bases each). Germline lookup yields CDR1 MDHEN and CDR2 SYDVKM. This CDR3 has 15 amino acids. Between the trimmed V and J ends, which lost 4 bases and 4 bases, there was a span of 17 bases. The CDR3 sequence: CASSSLSGWRYEQYF. The CDR3 nucleotides are TGTGCCAGCAGTTCACTCTCAGGGTGGAGGTACGAGCAGTACTTC.

The chain couples TRBV18 to TRBJ2-7, with unresolved D. The CDR3 contains 14 residues. V was clipped by 3 bases and J by 0 bases, with 9 bases between them. Germline CDR1 and CDR2: KGHSH and LQKENI. The CDR3 reads CASSPQQISYEQYF. DNA for the CDR3: TGTGCCAGCTCACCTCAGCAGATCTCCTACGAGCAGTACTTC.

The chain carries TRBV18 and TRBJ2-1, with TRBD2 identical over 9 bases. CDR3 length: 17 residues. The V segment lost 6 bases and the J segment 2 bases; nucleotides outside the gene matches: 11. Looked up from germline, CDR1 is KGHSH and CDR2 is LQKENI. Here the CDR3 DNA reads TGTGCCAGCTCCCCCCCTTATCTAGCGGGGCCCTACAATGAGCAGTTCTTC. Protein product: CASSPPYLAGPYNEQFF.

The chain combines TRBV5-4 with TRBJ2-7, with D tentatively TRBD2 (5 bases). Germline V gene sequence: CDR1 SGHNT, CDR2 YYREEE (reference sequence). V lost 0 bases to trimming and J lost 0 bases, with 13 bases between them. The CDR3 extends over 16 amino acids. The CDR3 sequence is CASSLAGGLVSYEQYF. The CDR3, as DNA: TGTGCCAGCAGCTTGGCGGGCGGGCTCGTCTCCTACGAGCAGTACTTC.

This clone appeared a single time. This chain links TRBV6-5 with TRBJ2-3; weak D call: TRBD1 (5 bases). The CDR3 is 14 amino acids. V was cut by 6 bases and J by 1 base, with 11 bases left in between. Germline V CDR1 and CDR2: MNHEY, SVGAGI. CDR3 sequence (DNA): TGTGCCAGCAGACAGGCGTGGCGCACAGATACGCAGTATTTT. It translates to CASRQAWRTDTQYF.

The V and J genes are TRBV7-7 and TRBJ2-5; D tentatively fits TRBD1 or TRBD2 (5 bases each). Germline CDR1 SSHAT, CDR2 FNYEAQ (reference sequence). This CDR3 comprises 17 residues. The ends were cut back, 5 bases at V and 0 bases at J, with 19 bases in the middle. CDR3 in DNA: TGTGCCAGCAGCCGGGGTAGGGGCTTAAAAAACCAAGAGACCCAGTACTTC. Amino acids: CASSRGRGLKNQETQYF.

V is TRBV6-5 and J is TRBJ1-2; TRBD1 matches at 7 bases. Losses at the gene ends were 5 bases for V and 4 bases for J; bases not matched to a gene: 10. Germline CDR1 is MNHEY and CDR2 is SVGAGI. The CDR3 runs to 15 residues. As DNA, the CDR3 is TGTGCCAGCAGTCAACCCCGGACAGGAGCCTATGGCTACACCTTC. Translating gives CASSQPRTGAYGYTF.

V gene TRBV11-2 combines with J gene TRBJ1-2; TRBD1 might be the D (6 bases). This CDR3 comprises 14 residues. Trimming removed 5 bases from V and 1 base from J, with 11 bases in between. CDR1 is SGHAT, CDR2 FQNNGV, per germline. The CDR3 bases are TGTGCCAGCAGCATCGGACAGAATAACTATGGCTACACCTTC. This gives the protein CASSIGQNNYGYTF.

Comment on this clone: The same CDR3 can be traced to other DNA sequences in this sample. The V gene is TRBV5-1, the J gene TRBJ1-1, with 9 bases that match TRBD1. With V trimmed by 3 bases and J by 1 base, 1 base remained unmatched. The CDR3 runs 14 residues. Germline values: CDR1 SGHRS, CDR2 YFSETQ. CDR3 nucleotide sequence: TGCGCCAGCAGCTCGGACAGGGGGAACACTGAAGCTTTCTTT. It encodes CASSSDRGNTEAFF.

In regard to this clone: Other DNA sequences in the same sample also yield this CDR3. V and J are TRBV20-1 and TRBJ2-1; D not resolved. This CDR3 has 11 amino acids. V was shortened by 5 bases and J by 1 base, with 3 bases between the two germline ends. Germline assignment: CDR1 DFQATT and CDR2 SNEGSKA (reference sequence). The CDR3 is CSARSYNEQFF. CDR3 DNA: TGCAGTGCTCGATCCTACAATGAGCAGTTCTTC.

The V call is TRBV10-2, the J call TRBJ2-5; D may match TRBD1 or TRBD2 (5 bases each). Gene TRBJ2-7 matches the end of the DNA better, so the J call may be wrong. Per the germline V gene, CDR1 is WSHSY and CDR2 is SAAADI. The CDR3 is 14 residues long. This CDR3 reads CASSVAVGTYEQYF. CDR3 sequence (DNA): TGCGCCAGCAGTGTGGCAGTAGGGACGTACGAGCAGTACTTC.

This sequence joins TRBV11-2 and TRBJ2-7; D is unclear. Germline CDR1 is SGHAT and CDR2 is FQNNGV. This CDR3 is 12 amino acids long. The V end lost 4 bases, the J end lost 0 bases, and 4 bases lay between the germline ends. The CDR3 nucleotides read TGTGCCAGCAGCTCTTCCTCCTACGAGCAGTACTTC. Protein: CASSSSSYEQYF.

The count of this clone is one. The rearrangement uses TRBV5-4 and TRBJ2-1; 11 bases map to TRBD1. The CDR3 length is 15 residues. Germline V lookup: CDR1 SGHNT, CDR2 YYREEE (reference sequence). Germline trimming cut 4 bases from V and 9 bases from J; bases unmatched to any gene: 9. This CDR3 reads CASSPDRGRPGEQFF. The CDR3 nucleotides read TGTGCCAGCAGCCCGGACAGGGGGCGCCCCGGTGAGCAGTTCTTC.

A remark on this clone: Other DNA variants within this sample encode the same CDR3. The rearrangement joins TRBV7-6 to TRBJ1-1; D is unresolved. Per germline, CDR1 SGHVS and CDR2 FNYEAQ. V was clipped by 4 bases and J by 1 base, with 7 bases between them. The CDR3 is 13 amino acids. CDR3 coding DNA: TGTGCCAGCAGCTCAGATACGAACACTGAAGCTTTCTTT. Protein product: CASSSDTNTEAFF.

The gene calls are TRBV2 and TRBJ2-1; 14 positions match TRBD2. With V trimmed by 6 bases and J by 3 bases, 4 bases remained unmatched. The CDR3 spans 16 residues. Germline V gene sequence: CDR1 SNHLY, CDR2 FYNNEI. In nucleotides, the CDR3 is TGTGCCAGCAGGGGGACTAGCGGGAGACACTACAATGAGCAGTTCTTC. Protein product: CASRGTSGRHYNEQFF.

V is TRBV9 and J is TRBJ2-2; D ambiguous. Germline values: CDR1 SGDLS, CDR2 YYNGEE. The germline V and J ends were trimmed by 5 bases and 5 bases, with 16 bases remaining between them. The CDR3 has 15 residues. The CDR3 DNA reads as TGTGCCAGCAGTTTAAGGGCCCAGGTAACCGGGGAGCTGTTTTTT. It translates to CASSLRAQVTGELFF.

The CDR3, as DNA: TGTGCCAGCAACTACCGTCGGACAGGGATTGGGACCGGGGAGCTGTTTTTT. It encodes CASNYRRTGIGTGELFF. The chain links TRBV27 to TRBJ2-2; TRBD1 matches at 8 bases. The CDR3 consists of 17 residues. Trimming cost V 7 bases and J 5 bases; bases outside gene matches: 15. Germline V gives CDR1 MNHEY, CDR2 SMNVEV (reference sequence).